These 14 T cell receptor beta chains were sequenced from one sample in a study of OX40 agonist ivuxolimab in advanced cancers. Only in-frame clones appear in the TCRdb table, and some are missing; sequencing was by immunoSEQ multiplex PCR. The repertoire includes roughly 82,000 clones, around four fifths of them detected once, and approximately 0.85% sits in the top ten. The source was CD4+ or CD8+ T cells sorted from blood, collected in a trial of the OX40 agonist ivuxolimab. These receptors came from an adult with an advanced solid tumor such as melanoma, head and neck, liver or kidney cancer.

The chain combines TRBV9 with TRBJ2-1, with TRBD1 matching 7 bases. Germline assignment: CDR1 SGDLS and CDR2 YYNGEE. This CDR3 spans 15 amino acids. V was clipped by 2 bases and J by 1 base; unmatched bases: 3. CDR3 in amino acids: CASSVWDSSYNEQFF. The CDR3 DNA reads TGTGCCAGCAGCGTGTGGGACAGTTCCTACAATGAGCAGTTCTTC.

Details on this clone: This specimen includes other DNA sequences encoding the same CDR3. The chain employs TRBV19 and TRBJ1-2; 8 bases are shared with TRBD1. CDR3 length: 14 amino acids. The J segment lost 5 bases and the V segment lost 6 bases, leaving 8 bases of the junction unmatched. Germline-derived CDR1 and CDR2 are LNHDA and SQIVND (reference sequence). CDR3 DNA sequence: TGTGCCAGTAGGGACGGACAGGGCGGTTATGGCTACACCTTC. Translating it yields CASRDGQGGYGYTF.

The J gene is TRBJ2-7, the V gene TRBV5-4, with D tentatively TRBD1 (5 bases). CDR1 is SGHNT and CDR2 is YYREEE in the germline V gene (reference sequence). Trimming took 3 bases from V and 2 from J, leaving 12 bases between them. This CDR3 is 14 amino acids long. The DNA for the CDR3 is TGTGCCAGCAGCTGGGGCAGGGAAACCTACGAGCAGTACTTC. Its protein product is CASSWGRETYEQYF.

The chain is built from TRBV6-6 and TRBJ1-2; 9 bases align to TRBD1. The CDR3 runs to 15 residues. The ends lost 0 bases at V and 5 bases at J; junction bases unmatched: 4. From germline, CDR1 is MNHNY and CDR2 SVGAGI (reference sequence). CDR3 bases: TGTGCCAGCAGTTACTCCCCAGGACAGGGGTATGGCTACACCTTC. Its protein is CASSYSPGQGYGYTF.

The chain has TRBV4-1 and TRBJ2-5, with TRBD1 identical over 7 bases. After removal of 1 base from V and 1 base from J, the junction contained 3 bases not matched to a gene. This CDR3 is 15 amino acids long. CDR1 MGHRA and CDR2 YSYEKL come from the germline V gene. Written as DNA, the CDR3 is TGCGCCAGCAGCCAAGCCCGGGACAGCCAAGAGACCCAGTACTTC. This sequence encodes CASSQARDSQETQYF.

This chain links TRBV25-1 with TRBJ2-2, with 8 bases fitting TRBD2. CDR1 and CDR2 (germline): MGHDK, SYGVNS. CDR3 size: 13 residues. The J segment lost 0 bases and the V segment lost 10 bases, leaving 1 base of the junction unmatched. The CDR3 region is CATGGANTGELFF. For the CDR3, the DNA is TGTGCCACCGGGGGGGCGAACACCGGGGAGCTGTTTTTT.

The chain has TRBV7-6 and TRBJ2-1; D is unclear. Germline V gene lookup returns CDR1 SGHVS and CDR2 FNYEAQ. This CDR3 contains 13 residues. Deletions cut 5 bases from V and 0 bases from J, with 5 bases between. The CDR3 sequence: CASSPSSYNEQFF. The DNA for the CDR3 is TGTGCCAGCAGCCCCAGCTCCTACAATGAGCAGTTCTTC.

Concerning this clone itself: The same CDR3 also results from other DNA sequences found in this sample. CDR3 in DNA: TGTGCCAGTAGTAAACAGGGTAATTATGGCTACACCTTC. Amino acids: CASSKQGNYGYTF. V gene TRBV19 combines with J gene TRBJ1-2, with a tentative D call TRBD1 (6 bases). The germline gives CDR1 LNHDA, CDR2 SQIVND (reference sequence). This CDR3 comprises 13 residues. Trimming cost V 4 bases and J 5 bases, with 11 bases left between them. Combining the CDR3 with reference TRBV19 and TRBJ1-2 gives the whole variable domain DGGITQSPKYLFRKEGQNVTLSCEQNLNHDAMYWYRQDPGQGLRLIYYSQIVNDFQKGDIAEGYSVSREKKESFPLTVTSAQKNPTAFYLCASSKQGNYGYTFGSGTRLTVV.

The V gene is TRBV30, the J gene TRBJ1-1; D uncertain. The CDR3 runs 15 residues. Trimming removed 0 bases from V and 0 bases from J, with 11 bases in between. Germline V lookup: CDR1 GTSNPN, CDR2 SVGIG (reference sequence). The CDR3 here is CAWSVSRRMNTEAFF. The CDR3 DNA reads TGTGCCTGGAGTGTAAGTAGGAGAATGAACACTGAAGCTTTCTTT.

This chain connects TRBV18 to TRBJ2-3; 12 bases are shared with TRBD2. CDR3 length: 17 amino acids. Germline CDR1 and CDR2: KGHSH and LQKENI. Germline trimming cut 1 base from V and 6 bases from J; bases unmatched to any gene: 8. The CDR3 DNA reads TGTGCCAGCTCACCACGGCTAGCGGGGGGGCCGAGGGATACGCAGTATTTT. It is translated as CASSPRLAGGPRDTQYF.

The rearrangement joins TRBV2 to TRBJ1-3; TRBD1 matches 9 bases. This CDR3 contains 15 residues. CDR1 SNHLY and CDR2 FYNNEI come from the germline V gene. The J segment lost 0 bases and the V segment lost 9 bases, leaving 6 bases of the junction unmatched. The CDR3: CASKWDRVSGNTIYF. The CDR3 DNA sequence: TGTGCCAGTAAATGGGACAGGGTCTCTGGAAACACCATATATTTT.

The chain employs TRBV5-8 and TRBJ2-3, with D hard to call. The CDR3 is 14 amino acids. The germline CDR1 and CDR2 sequences are SGHTS and YDEGEE. The V and J ends lost 1 base and 1 base respectively, with 7 bases between them. The DNA of the CDR3 is TGTGCCAGCAGCTTGTCCCTAGGCACAGATACGCAGTATTTT. This codes for CASSLSLGTDTQYF.

This chain connects TRBV6-5 to TRBJ2-2, with a weak D call TRBD1 (6 bases). In germline, CDR1 is MNHEY, CDR2 SVGAGI. This CDR3 is 14 amino acids long. The V end lost 8 bases, the J end lost 2 bases, and 12 bases lay between the germline ends. In DNA, the CDR3 is TGTGCCAGCTATCCGGGACAAAACACCGGGGAGCTGTTTTTT. It codes for CASYPGQNTGELFF.

There are a few counts of this clone. The chain links TRBV25-1 to TRBJ1-2, with D possibly being TRBD1 (6 bases). V lost 10 bases to trimming and J lost 4 bases, with 19 bases between them. This CDR3 comprises 14 residues. CDR1 and CDR2 (germline): MGHDK, SYGVNS. The CDR3 sequence: CATTTTDSLYGYTF. The CDR3 coding sequence is TGTGCCACCACAACCACGGACAGCCTCTATGGCTACACCTTC.